The rows below give T cell receptor beta chains drawn from one sample of a study of control samples from healthy donors and cancer patients. Profiling relied on immunoSEQ multiplex PCR, and the TCRdb table lists in-frame clones only, not all of them. The data show some 15,000 clones, around 92% seen once. Sequenced input: PBMCs. Receptor source: a man aged 80 or over with lung cancer. Both conserved end residues are part of each CDR3. The D gene is left open where the match is weak. The size field is filled for only some rows; it gives once, few, many or a size class.

d_gene: TRBD1; j_gene: TRBJ1-2; abundance: NA; v_gene: TRBV6-5; CDR3aa: CASSYSVGRGNYGYTF; CDR3nt: TGTGCCAGCAGTTACTCGGTGGGCAGGGGGAACTATGGCTACACCTTC
d_gene: NA; j_gene: TRBJ1-2; abundance: NA; v_gene: TRBV19; CDR3aa: CASTQGYGYTF; CDR3nt: TGTGCCAGTACCCAGGGGTACGGCTACACCTTC
d_gene: TRBD1; j_gene: TRBJ1-2; abundance: NA; v_gene: TRBV10-3; CDR3aa: CAISGGTGGSNYGYTF; CDR3nt: TGTGCCATCAGTGGGGGAACAGGGGGCTCGAACTATGGCTACACCTTC
d_gene: TRBD1; j_gene: TRBJ2-2; abundance: NA; v_gene: TRBV5-6; CDR3aa: CASSPRDRGYTGELFF; CDR3nt: TGTGCCAGCAGCCCCCGGGACAGGGGTTACACCGGGGAGCTGTTTTTT
d_gene: NA; j_gene: TRBJ2-5; abundance: NA; v_gene: TRBV3-1/TRBV3-2; CDR3aa: CAGSQLGRQETQYF; CDR3nt: TGTGCCGGCAGCCAACTCGGACGACAAGAGACCCAGTACTTC
d_gene: NA; j_gene: TRBJ1-1; abundance: NA; v_gene: TRBV18; CDR3aa: CASSPNQGRGTEAFF; CDR3nt: TGTGCCAGCTCACCTAATCAGGGGAGAGGCACTGAAGCTTTCTTT
d_gene: NA; j_gene: TRBJ2-7; abundance: NA; v_gene: TRBV7-2; CDR3aa: CASSLSRGDPPYEQYF; CDR3nt: TGTGCCAGCAGCTTAAGTAGGGGAGACCCACCCTACGAGCAGTACTTC
d_gene: TRBD1; j_gene: TRBJ1-2; abundance: few; v_gene: TRBV7-2; CDR3aa: CASSSDRGWSGYTF; CDR3nt: TGTGCCAGCAGCTCTGACAGGGGGTGGTCTGGCTACACCTTC
d_gene: TRBD2; j_gene: TRBJ2-5; abundance: NA; v_gene: TRBV5-1; CDR3aa: CASSATSGQETQYF; CDR3nt: TGCGCCAGCAGCGCGACTAGCGGCCAAGAGACCCAGTACTTC
d_gene: TRBD1; j_gene: TRBJ2-1; abundance: once; v_gene: TRBV4-1; CDR3aa: CASSQPDRERNEQFF; CDR3nt: TGCGCCAGCAGCCAACCCGACAGGGAGAGAAATGAGCAGTTCTTC